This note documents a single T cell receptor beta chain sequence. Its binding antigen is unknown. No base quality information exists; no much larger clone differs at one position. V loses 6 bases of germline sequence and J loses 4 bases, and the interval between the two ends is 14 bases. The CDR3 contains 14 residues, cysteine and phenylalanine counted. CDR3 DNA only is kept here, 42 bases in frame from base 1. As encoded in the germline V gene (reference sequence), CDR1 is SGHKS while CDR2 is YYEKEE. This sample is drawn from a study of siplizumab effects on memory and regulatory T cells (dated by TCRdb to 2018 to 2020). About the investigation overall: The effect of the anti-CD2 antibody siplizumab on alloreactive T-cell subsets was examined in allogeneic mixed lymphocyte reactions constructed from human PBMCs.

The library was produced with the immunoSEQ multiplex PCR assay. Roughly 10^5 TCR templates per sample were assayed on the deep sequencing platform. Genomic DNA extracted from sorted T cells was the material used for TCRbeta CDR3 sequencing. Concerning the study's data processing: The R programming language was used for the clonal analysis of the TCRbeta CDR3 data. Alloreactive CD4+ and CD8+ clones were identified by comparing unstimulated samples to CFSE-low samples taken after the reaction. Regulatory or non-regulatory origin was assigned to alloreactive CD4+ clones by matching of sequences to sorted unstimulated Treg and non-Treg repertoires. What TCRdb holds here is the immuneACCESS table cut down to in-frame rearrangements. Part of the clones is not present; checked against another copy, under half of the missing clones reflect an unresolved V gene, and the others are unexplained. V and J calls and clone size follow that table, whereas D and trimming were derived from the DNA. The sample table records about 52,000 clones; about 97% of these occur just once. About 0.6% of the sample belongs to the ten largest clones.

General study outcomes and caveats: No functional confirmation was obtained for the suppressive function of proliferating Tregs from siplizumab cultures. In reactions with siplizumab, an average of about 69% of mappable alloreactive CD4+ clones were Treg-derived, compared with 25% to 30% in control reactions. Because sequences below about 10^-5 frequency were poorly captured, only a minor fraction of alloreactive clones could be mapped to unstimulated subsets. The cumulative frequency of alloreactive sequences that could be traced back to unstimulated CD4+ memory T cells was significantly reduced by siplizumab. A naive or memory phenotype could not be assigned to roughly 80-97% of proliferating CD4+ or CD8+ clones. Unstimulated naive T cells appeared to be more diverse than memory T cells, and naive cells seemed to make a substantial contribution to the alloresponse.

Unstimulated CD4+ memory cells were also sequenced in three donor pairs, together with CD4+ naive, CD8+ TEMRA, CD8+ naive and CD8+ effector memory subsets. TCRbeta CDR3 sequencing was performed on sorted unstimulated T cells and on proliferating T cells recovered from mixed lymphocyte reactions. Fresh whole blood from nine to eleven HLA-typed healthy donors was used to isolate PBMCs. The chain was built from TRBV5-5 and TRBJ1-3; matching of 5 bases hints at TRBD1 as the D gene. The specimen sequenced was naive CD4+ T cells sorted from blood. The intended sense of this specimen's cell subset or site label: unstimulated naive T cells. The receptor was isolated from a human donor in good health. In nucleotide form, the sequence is TGTGCCAGCACCGAGGGGACGTTAGGAAACACCATATATTTT. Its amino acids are CASTEGTLGNTIYF.